These 18 T cell receptor beta chains came from one sample sequenced in a study of blood T cell repertoires in COVID-19. Profiled with immunoSEQ multiplex PCR; TCRdb holds only in-frame clones, not every one. The table includes about 33,000 clones, more than 65% detected once. Sequenced material: peripheral blood. The receptors originated from a human donor in a cohort sampled during active COVID-19.

For this clone: One junction end disagrees with the germline gene, perhaps due to a read error. This specimen includes other DNA sequences encoding the same CDR3. The chain carries TRBV9 and TRBJ2-1; D may be TRBD2 (6 bases). The CDR3 consists of 15 residues. Per germline, CDR1 SGDLS and CDR2 YYNGEE. The CDR3 loop reads CASSVEGGASDEQFF. CDR3 DNA sequence: TGTGCTAGCAGCGTAGAAGGCGGGGCATCGGATGAGCAGTTCTTC.

The chain has TRBV5-4 and TRBJ2-5, with D possibly matching TRBD2 (5 bases). CDR3 length: 13 residues. V was trimmed by 3 bases and J by 2 bases, leaving 8 bases between them. From germline, CDR1 is SGHNT and CDR2 YYREEE (reference sequence). CDR3 residues: CASSWERQETQYF. The CDR3 nucleotides read TGTGCCAGCAGCTGGGAGCGACAAGAGACCCAGTACTTC.

The J gene is TRBJ2-2, the V gene TRBV10-1; D is possibly TRBD1 (6 bases). Germline V CDR1 and CDR2: WNHNN, SYGVQD (reference sequence). This CDR3 has 15 residues. Trimming pared 6 bases from V and 3 bases from J, leaving 14 bases between. The CDR3 is CASSLDRRDTGELFF. CDR3 nucleotide sequence: TGCGCCAGCAGCCTCGACAGGAGAGACACCGGGGAGCTGTTTTTT.

The J gene is TRBJ2-6, the V gene TRBV28; TRBD1 is a possible D gene (6 bases). CDR1 and CDR2 from the germline V gene are MDHEN and SYDVKM. V was trimmed by 3 bases and J by 4 bases, leaving 13 bases between them. The CDR3 length is 16 residues. The CDR3: CASSFHQGIGANVLTF. The DNA of the CDR3 is TGTGCCAGCAGTTTTCATCAGGGGATAGGGGCCAACGTCCTGACTTTC.

The chain has TRBV9 and TRBJ2-1; 8 nucleotides agree with TRBD2. The CDR3 covers 18 residues. The V and J ends lost 0 bases and 0 bases, in that order; junction bases with no gene match: 8. CDR1 is SGDLS, CDR2 YYNGEE, per germline. CDR3 bases: TGTGCCAGCAGCGTAGGTCCTAGCGGGTGGAGCTCCTACAATGAGCAGTTCTTC. Translation gives CASSVGPSGWSSYNEQFF.

The chain uses TRBV9 and TRBJ1-3; possible D gene TRBD1, 5 bases. Deletions cut 0 bases from V and 4 bases from J, with 8 bases between. Germline CDR1 and CDR2: SGDLS and YYNGEE. The CDR3 runs 14 residues. The CDR3 DNA sequence: TGTGCCAGCAGCGTAGGGGGCCCGGGAAACACCATATATTTT. This sequence encodes CASSVGGPGNTIYF.

The rearrangement joins TRBV3-1 (or the pseudogene TRBV3-2) to TRBJ1-1; TRBD1 matches 9 bases. Per germline, CDR1 LGHDT and CDR2 YNNKEL (reference sequence). The CDR3 spans 15 residues. Trimming cost V 4 bases and J 9 bases; bases outside gene matches: 12. The CDR3 reads CASSPRDRVNVKAFF. CDR3 bases: TGTGCCAGCAGCCCGCGGGACAGGGTAAACGTGAAAGCTTTCTTT.

The chain is built from TRBV9 and TRBJ2-5, with a possible D match to TRBD2 (6 bases). The CDR3 totals 14 residues. V gave up 3 bases and J gave up 5 bases, with 14 bases separating them. Germline V lookup: CDR1 SGDLS, CDR2 YYNGEE. The CDR3 sequence is CASSAAAGRETQYF. Here the CDR3 DNA reads TGTGCCAGCAGCGCCGCGGCGGGGAGGGAGACCCAGTACTTC.

V and J are TRBV7-2 and TRBJ1-4; 10 bases match TRBD1. Germline lookup yields CDR1 SGHTA and CDR2 FQGNSA. V lost 4 bases and J lost 8; bases outside the gene matches: 13. This CDR3 comprises 17 residues. CDR3 sequence: CASSSGTTGGQGEKLFF. The DNA for the CDR3 is TGTGCCAGCAGCTCCGGAACGACAGGGGGCCAAGGGGAAAAACTGTTTTTT.

This sequence joins TRBV9 and TRBJ2-7; 8 bases are a match to TRBD2. Losses at the gene ends were 0 bases for V and 7 bases for J; bases not matched to a gene: 12. Germline V lookup: CDR1 SGDLS, CDR2 YYNGEE. The CDR3 runs 16 residues. The DNA of the CDR3 is TGTGCCAGCAGCGTAGGGGGTAGCGGGGCCTACAGGGAGCAGTACTTC. Translated: CASSVGGSGAYREQYF.

This sequence joins TRBV6-1 and TRBJ2-5; 14 nucleotides align to TRBD2. The V gene end was trimmed by 3 bases and the J gene end by 2 bases; junction bases not matched to a gene: 5. Looked up from germline, CDR1 is MNHNS and CDR2 is SASEGT. CDR3 size: 17 residues. CDR3 sequence: CASSDSRLAGGQETQYF. The CDR3 region has the DNA TGTGCCAGCAGTGATTCAAGACTAGCGGGGGGGCAAGAGACCCAGTACTTC.

This chain links TRBV2 with TRBJ2-7; TRBD2 is a possible D gene (5 bases). The germline V gene encodes CDR1 SNHLY and CDR2 FYNNEI. Trimming stripped 1 base from V and 4 bases from J, with 17 bases between. The CDR3 covers 16 residues. Here the CDR3 reads CASSEDSGSSRYEQYF. The CDR3 nucleotides read TGTGCCAGCAGTGAAGATTCGGGGTCTAGTAGATACGAGCAGTACTTC.

This clone was counted a few times. The gene calls are TRBV7-2 and TRBJ2-7; TRBD2 matches 8 bases. Germline loops: CDR1 SGHTA, CDR2 FQGNSA. V lost 2 bases and J lost 2; bases outside the gene matches: 5. The CDR3 spans 15 residues. The CDR3 spells CASSLPVLAAYEQYF. CDR3 in DNA: TGTGCCAGCAGCTTACCTGTACTAGCGGCCTACGAGCAGTACTTC.

This chain joins TRBV7-2 and TRBJ2-1; TRBD2 matches at 8 bases. This CDR3 is 16 amino acids long. Germline loops: CDR1 SGHTA, CDR2 FQGNSA. V shed 7 bases and J 6 bases; nucleotides not matched to a gene: 14. The CDR3 loop reads CASIPPGTRAGNEQFF. The CDR3 nucleotides read TGTGCCAGCATCCCCCCCGGGACTAGGGCCGGCAATGAGCAGTTCTTC.

This sequence joins TRBV12-3 or TRBV12-4 and TRBJ2-1, with D possibly TRBD2 on 5 matching bases. The CDR3 is 12 residues long. The V end lost 5 bases, the J end lost 7 bases, and 9 bases lay between the germline ends. The CDR3, as DNA: TGTGCCAGCAGTCCTTGGGAGAATGAGCAGTTCTTC. Its translation: CASSPWENEQFF.

The chain employs TRBV9 and TRBJ2-3; the match to TRBD1 covers 9 bases. Germline V lookup: CDR1 SGDLS, CDR2 YYNGEE. Trimming cost V 0 bases and J 4 bases; bases outside gene matches: 9. The CDR3 loop spans 17 amino acids. CDR3 sequence (DNA): TGTGCCAGCAGCGTAGTAGGTCTGGACAGGGGTCCAGATACGCAGTATTTT. Translated, it gives CASSVVGLDRGPDTQYF.

The chain joins TRBV6-6 to TRBJ2-1, with D perhaps TRBD1 (6 bases). Looked up from germline, CDR1 is MNHNY and CDR2 is SVGAGI (reference sequence). There are 15 residues in the CDR3. Trimming pared 2 bases from V and 7 bases from J, leaving 15 bases between. This chain's CDR3 is CASSYPPQGWNEQFF. The CDR3 DNA is TGTGCCAGCAGTTACCCCCCCCAGGGGTGGAATGAGCAGTTCTTC.

The chain uses TRBV7-8 and TRBJ2-1, with D perhaps TRBD2 (6 bases). Trimming shortened V by 5 bases and J by 3 bases, and 14 bases separated the two germline ends. The CDR3 totals 15 residues. Germline CDR1 is SGHVS and CDR2 is FQNEAQ. This CDR3 is CASSPNPTSYNEQFF. Here the CDR3 DNA reads TGTGCCAGCAGCCCCAACCCGACTAGCTACAATGAGCAGTTCTTC.